One sample yielded the 13 T cell receptor beta chains listed below, sequenced in a study of blood T cells in healthy people across ages. A J-beta primer mix and a sample-barcoded 5' primer were used in a second PCR of about 7 to 12 cycles. TCRdb reprocessed the 5' RACE reads via MiXCR and lists one record per CDR3 protein. This sample has some 900,000 distinct CDR3 sequences, with 25% to 35% found just once. Specimen: blood. The receptors stem from a woman of 80 years or more in good health.

The chain joins TRBV12-3 or TRBV12-4 to TRBJ2-1, with D uncertain. Trimming left V 2 bases short and J 10 bases short, with 9 bases between. CDR3 length equals 12 residues. CDR3 loop: CASSLRTWEQFF. CDR3 nucleotides: TGTGCCAGCAGTTTACGTACGTGGGAGCAGTTCTTC.

As for this clonotype: A much bigger clone sits one base away, suggesting this may be a read error. The chain combines TRBV11-2 with TRBJ2-7, with D tentatively TRBD1 (6 bases). This CDR3 is 15 amino acids long. The V and J ends lost 5 bases and 10 bases respectively, with 24 bases between them. CDR1 is SGHAT, CDR2 FQNNGV, per germline. The CDR3 sequence is CASSPTNRQAQAQYF. The CDR3 nucleotides read TGTGCCAGCAGCCCGACTAACAGACAGGCACAGGCCCAGTACTTC.

Only a few counts were recorded for this clonotype. The rearrangement links TRBV20-1 to TRBJ2-2; the D is unclear. The CDR3 is 12 residues long. V was cut by 5 bases and J by 1 base, with 5 bases left in between. Germline V gene sequence: CDR1 DFQATT, CDR2 SNEGSKA (reference sequence). DNA of the CDR3: TGCAGTGCTCATAGGAACACCGGGGAGCTGTTTTTT. Protein sequence: CSAHRNTGELFF.

V gene TRBV20-1 combines with J gene TRBJ1-1; D is undetermined. The CDR3 sequence is 11 residues long. Trimming pared 1 base from V and 10 bases from J, leaving 10 bases between. The germline gives CDR1 DFQATT, CDR2 SNEGSKA (reference sequence). CDR3 sequence: CSARGFELAFF. The CDR3 coding sequence is TGCAGTGCTAGAGGCTTCGAACTAGCTTTCTTT.

Turning to this clonotype: With a much larger clone just one base away, this may be a read error. CDR3 nucleotide sequence: TGTGCCAGCAGTTACCGAGACAGCTACGATGAGCAGTTCTTC. This sequence encodes CASSYRDSYDEQFF. The chain recombines TRBV6-5 with TRBJ2-1, with a tentative D call TRBD1 (5 bases). CDR3 length: 14 residues. Germline V CDR1 and CDR2: MNHEY, SVGAGI.

The table lists this clonotype with many counts. This sequence joins TRBV6-6 and TRBJ2-3, with D possibly called TRBD1 or TRBD2 (5 bases each). Trimming stripped 6 bases from V and 4 bases from J, with 11 bases between. The CDR3 has 13 amino acids. The germline gives CDR1 MNHNY, CDR2 SVGAGI (reference sequence). CDR3 nucleotide sequence: TGTGCCAGCAGGGGACCAGGCCCAGATACGCAGTATTTT. Amino acid sequence: CASRGPGPDTQYF.

The genes are TRBV6-1 and TRBJ2-5; 11 nucleotides line up with TRBD2. Germline CDR1 reads MNHNS; CDR2 reads SASEGT. This CDR3 has 16 amino acids. Trimming at V came to 2 bases and at J to 4 bases, leaving 6 bases not matched to a gene. The DNA of the CDR3 is TGTGCCAGCAGTGAATCTAGCGGGGGGTCCGGAGAGACCCAGTACTTC. Its translation: CASSESSGGSGETQYF.

This clonotype was recorded once. It may be a read error: a sequence one base away is much more abundant. The gene calls are TRBV20-1 and TRBJ1-5; perhaps TRBD1 as D (6 bases). This CDR3 comprises 15 residues. Per the germline V gene, CDR1 is DFQATT and CDR2 is SNEGSKA (reference sequence). With 7 bases removed from V and 5 bases from J, the gap between germline ends came to 21 bases. The CDR3 spells CSVPQLRGRDQPQHF. The CDR3 bases are TGCAGTGTTCCCCAACTCAGGGGTAGGGATCAGCCCCAGCATTTT.

There are many counts of this clonotype. The V call is TRBV27, the J call TRBJ2-5; 16 nucleotides agree with TRBD2. V shed 6 bases, J shed 5 bases, and the junction held 15 bases outside the gene matches. The CDR3 covers 19 residues. Germline V gene sequence: CDR1 MNHEY, CDR2 SMNVEV (reference sequence). CDR3 region: CASSQGALGLAGGPETQYF. The DNA for the CDR3 is TGTGCCAGCAGCCAGGGGGCTCTGGGACTAGCGGGGGGGCCGGAGACCCAGTACTTC.

This clonotype was seen only a few times. CDR3 bases: TGTGCCAGCAGCTTACAAGGGGGGACAGCTAACTATGGCTACACCTTC. This sequence encodes CASSLQGGTANYGYTF. The chain uses TRBV7-2 and TRBJ1-2; 7 bases match TRBD1. J gave up 0 bases and V 2 bases, and 6 bases lay outside the gene matches. Germline-derived CDR1 and CDR2 are SGHTA and FQGNSA. The CDR3 is made up of 16 amino acids. Variable domain in full (rest from reference TRBV7-2 and TRBJ1-2): GAGVSQSPSNKVTEKGKDVELRCDPISGHTALYWYRQSLGQGLEFLIYFQGNSAPDKSGLPSDRFSAERTGGSVSTLTIQRTQQEDSAVYLCASSLQGGTANYGYTFGSGTRLTVV.

V gene TRBV6-5 combines with J gene TRBJ2-2, with 8 bases that match TRBD2. The ends lost 4 bases at V and 2 bases at J; junction bases unmatched: 9. The CDR3 runs to 17 residues. CDR1 MNHEY and CDR2 SVGAGI come from the germline V gene. DNA of the CDR3: TGTGCCAGCAGTTCCCTATTTAGCGGGATTAACACCGGGGAGCTGTTTTTT. Protein product: CASSSLFSGINTGELFF.

The chain uses TRBV6-6 and TRBJ2-7, with D perhaps matching TRBD1 or TRBD2 (6 bases each). Trimming pared 6 bases from V and 3 bases from J, leaving 15 bases between. This CDR3 is built from 14 residues. Germline V gene sequence: CDR1 MNHNY, CDR2 SVGAGI (reference sequence). The CDR3 loop reads CASSRRGDGYEQYF. CDR3 sequence (DNA): TGTGCCAGCAGCCGGAGGGGGGACGGCTACGAGCAGTACTTC.

This clonotype has at least ten counts. This sequence joins TRBV4-1 and TRBJ2-2; a possible D gene is TRBD2 (5 bases). The CDR3 consists of 17 residues. Per germline, CDR1 MGHRA and CDR2 YSYEKL. V gave up 1 base and J gave up 0 bases, with 12 bases separating them. CDR3: CASSQGTGFANTGELFF. For the CDR3, the DNA is TGCGCCAGCAGCCAAGGAACGGGATTCGCGAACACCGGGGAGCTGTTTTTT.